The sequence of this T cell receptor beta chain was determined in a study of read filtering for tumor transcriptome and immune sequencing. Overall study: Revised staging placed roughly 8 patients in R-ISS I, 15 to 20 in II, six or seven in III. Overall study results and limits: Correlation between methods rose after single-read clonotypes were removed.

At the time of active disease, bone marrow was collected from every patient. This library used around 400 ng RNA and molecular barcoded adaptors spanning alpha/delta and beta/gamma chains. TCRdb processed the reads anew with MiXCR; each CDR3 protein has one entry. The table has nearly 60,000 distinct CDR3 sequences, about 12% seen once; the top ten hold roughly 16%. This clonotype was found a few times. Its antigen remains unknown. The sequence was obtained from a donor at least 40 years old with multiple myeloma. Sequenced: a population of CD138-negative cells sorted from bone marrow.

The CDR3 loop is CASSLVMGSDEQFF. CDR3 in DNA: TGTGCCAGCAGCTTAGTAATGGGCAGCGATGAGCAGTTCTTC. This sequence joins TRBV7-6 and TRBJ2-1; D is unresolved. V lost 1 base and J 8 bases, leaving 12 bases between the germline ends. CDR1 and CDR2 from the germline V gene are SGHVS and FNYEAQ. This CDR3 comprises 14 residues.